These 23 T cell receptor beta chains originate from one sample sequenced in a study of response to subunit inactivated influenza vaccine. TCRdb reprocessed the RT-PCR reads with MiXCR, giving one entry per CDR3 protein. The data show about 520,000 distinct CDR3 sequences, around 7.7% seen once. Source: PBMCs from blood, taken around 2 years after vaccination. These receptors originate from a man between 50 and 69 years old who received an inactivated influenza vaccine.

J is TRBJ1-2 and V is TRBV25-1; no reliable D call. Trimming shortened V by 1 base and J by 8 bases, and 11 bases separated the two germline ends. Germline V gene lookup returns CDR1 MGHDK and CDR2 SYGVNS. The CDR3 has 13 residues. The CDR3 spells CASSEFGVGGYTF. The DNA for the CDR3 is TGTGCCAGCAGTGAATTCGGGGTAGGGGGCTACACCTTC.

The gene calls are TRBV4-2 and TRBJ2-3; D call uncertain. Germline CDR1 and CDR2: LGHNA and YNFKEQ. The CDR3 sequence is 15 residues long. Trimming stripped 0 bases from V and 4 bases from J, with 11 bases between. CDR3 in amino acids: CASSQERSPADTQYF. The CDR3 DNA is TGTGCCAGCAGCCAAGAACGGTCGCCTGCAGATACGCAGTATTTT.

The genes are TRBV11-1 and TRBJ2-1; TRBD2 agrees at 15 bases. Trimming at V came to 5 bases and at J to 0 bases, leaving 8 bases not matched to a gene. CDR1 SGHAT and CDR2 FQDESV come from the germline V gene (reference sequence). The CDR3 is made up of 19 amino acids. This chain's CDR3 is CASSPRTSGGASSYNEQFF. The DNA for the CDR3 is TGTGCCAGCAGCCCAAGGACTAGCGGGGGGGCGAGCTCCTACAATGAGCAGTTCTTC. Full variable domain (outside the CDR3, taken from reference TRBV11-1 and TRBJ2-1): EAEVAQSPRYKITEKSQAVAFWCDPISGHATLYWYRQILGQGPELLVQFQDESVVDDSQLPKDRFSAERLKGVDSTLKIQPAELGDSAMYLCASSPRTSGGASSYNEQFFGPGTRLTVL.

This clonotype was observed a few times. The chain carries TRBV11-2 and TRBJ2-3; TRBD2 is a possible D gene (7 bases). The V end was cut by 5 bases, the J end by 7 bases, with 10 bases between. Germline CDR1 and CDR2: SGHAT and FQNNGV. CDR3 size: 12 residues. The CDR3 DNA is TGTGCCAGCAGCGGGGGGGCAAATACGCAGTATTTT. This gives the protein CASSGGANTQYF.

This clonotype has a handful of counts. This chain connects TRBV11-2 to TRBJ1-4, with D possibly matching TRBD1 (6 bases). Per germline, CDR1 SGHAT and CDR2 FQNNGV. Trimming removed 5 bases from V and 7 bases from J, with 11 bases in between. This CDR3 is built from 13 residues. CDR3: CASSHTGFEKLFF. CDR3 nucleotides: TGTGCCAGCAGCCATACAGGGTTTGAAAAACTGTTTTTT.

This clonotype was detected only a few times. This chain uses TRBV5-1 with TRBJ1-1; D remains ambiguous. This CDR3 is 13 amino acids long. Deletions cut 4 bases from V and 9 bases from J, with 16 bases between. The germline gives CDR1 SGHRS, CDR2 YFSETQ. Here the CDR3 reads CASSKETLVQAFF. The CDR3 DNA reads as TGCGCCAGCAGCAAGGAGACTTTGGTCCAAGCTTTCTTT.

This clonotype has more than one count but fewer than ten. The chain joins TRBV7-9 to TRBJ1-1; D ambiguous. Per the germline V gene, CDR1 is SEHNR and CDR2 is FQNEAQ (reference sequence). Between the trimmed V and J ends, which lost 5 bases and 2 bases, there was a span of 12 bases. The CDR3 is 14 residues long. CDR3 nucleotide sequence: TGTGCCAGCAGCGCCCCCGGCAGAAACACTGAAGCTTTCTTT. This encodes CASSAPGRNTEAFF.

This clonotype occurred many times. The chain combines TRBV4-2 with TRBJ2-1; TRBD2 matches 10 bases. The CDR3 covers 15 residues. Losses at the gene ends were 5 bases for V and 4 bases for J; bases not matched to a gene: 5. CDR1 and CDR2 (germline): LGHNA, YNFKEQ. CDR3 coding DNA: TGTGCCAGCAGCAAAGCGGGAGGGCCGTACAATGAGCAGTTCTTC. Protein product: CASSKAGGPYNEQFF.

This clonotype has only a few counts. This chain connects TRBV6-1 to TRBJ1-2; D not resolved. V was shortened by 2 bases and J by 0 bases, with 10 bases between the two germline ends. The CDR3 sequence is 15 residues long. Germline values: CDR1 MNHNS, CDR2 SASEGT. CDR3 DNA sequence: TGTGCCAGCAGTGAATGGTCAGATTCTAACTATGGCTACACCTTC. This encodes CASSEWSDSNYGYTF.

Only a few counts were recorded for this clonotype. This chain joins TRBV5-1 and TRBJ2-3, with D unclear. CDR1 is SGHRS, CDR2 YFSETQ, per germline. CDR3 size: 14 residues. Trimming shortened V by 3 bases and J by 2 bases, and 10 bases separated the two germline ends. The CDR3 coding sequence is TGCGCCAGCAGCTACGATCAACCCACAGATACGCAGTATTTT. Translated: CASSYDQPTDTQYF.

The V gene is TRBV6-5, the J gene TRBJ1-2, with D tentatively TRBD1 (5 bases). V gave up 8 bases and J gave up 7 bases, with 14 bases separating them. This CDR3 contains 12 residues. Per germline, CDR1 MNHEY and CDR2 SVGAGI. The CDR3 here is CASGQPGFGYTF. The CDR3 DNA reads TGTGCCAGCGGACAACCAGGGTTTGGCTACACCTTC.

V and J are TRBV20-1 and TRBJ1-5; D ambiguous. The DNA end is more similar to TRBJ2-3, so the J call may be wrong. Germline V gene lookup returns CDR1 DFQATT and CDR2 SNEGSKA (reference sequence). There are 13 residues in the CDR3. CDR3 amino acids: CSASRPDDQPQYF. CDR3 bases: TGCAGTGCTTCCCGGCCCGACGATCAGCCCCAGTATTTT.

This clonotype has just a few counts. This chain connects TRBV28 to TRBJ2-2; unclear D gene. The CDR3 has 16 amino acids. Trimming removed 2 bases from V and 2 bases from J, with 12 bases in between. CDR1 is MDHEN, CDR2 SYDVKM, per germline. The CDR3 DNA reads as TGTGCCAGCAGTTTAGGAGCATTGGCCAACACCGGGGAGCTGTTTTTT. The encoded protein is CASSLGALANTGELFF.

This clonotype was detected only a few times. The chain is built from TRBV20-1 and TRBJ2-1; D tentatively fits TRBD1 or TRBD2 (5 bases each). Germline V gene sequence: CDR1 DFQATT, CDR2 SNEGSKA (reference sequence). Trimming cost V 6 bases and J 7 bases, with 19 bases left between them. This CDR3 has 14 residues. DNA of the CDR3: TGCAGTGCCATAAAGGCGGGTGGGGCTAATGAGCAGTTCTTC. This sequence encodes CSAIKAGGANEQFF.

This clonotype showed up many times. The chain combines TRBV7-2 with TRBJ2-1; 9 nucleotides match TRBD1. Germline lookup yields CDR1 SGHTA and CDR2 FQGNSA. The CDR3 is 15 amino acids. The CDR3 is CASKADRGSYNEQFF. The CDR3 nucleotides are TGTGCTTCTAAAGCGGACAGGGGTTCCTACAATGAGCAGTTCTTC.

This clonotype was seen only a few times. The V and J genes are TRBV24-1 and TRBJ2-1; D is possibly TRBD1 or TRBD2 (5 bases each). CDR3 length equals 14 residues. CDR1 is KGHDR and CDR2 is SFDVKD in the germline V gene. V was pared by 3 bases and J by 7 bases, with 12 bases between. CDR3 bases: TGTGCCACCAGTGATGGGACCTTCGGAAATGAGCAGTTCTTC. Translating it yields CATSDGTFGNEQFF.

This clonotype came up a few times. J is TRBJ2-5 and V is TRBV5-4, with 10 nucleotides matching TRBD2. The CDR3 is 15 residues long. V dropped 1 base and J dropped 5; count of bases not matched to a gene: 5. Germline assignment: CDR1 SGHNT and CDR2 YYREEE (reference sequence). Written as DNA, the CDR3 is TGTGCCAGCAGCTTGCGGCTAGCGGGAGATGAGACCCAGTACTTC. It specifies CASSLRLAGDETQYF.

The chain carries TRBV2 and TRBJ2-1; perhaps TRBD1 as D (7 bases). This CDR3 spans 15 amino acids. Trimming shortened V by 2 bases and J by 9 bases, and 17 bases separated the two germline ends. CDR1 is SNHLY and CDR2 is FYNNEI in the germline V gene. The CDR3 region is CASSEQTGSAGEQFF. CDR3 coding DNA: TGTGCCAGCAGTGAACAGACAGGGTCAGCGGGTGAGCAGTTCTTC. The whole variable domain, remainder taken from reference TRBV2 and TRBJ2-1, is EPEVTQTPSHQVTQMGQEVILRCVPISNHLYFYWYRQILGQKVEFLVSFYNNEISEKSEIFDDQFSVERPDGSNFTLKIRSTKLEDSAMYFCASSEQTGSAGEQFFGPGTRLTVL.

This clonotype was seen ten or more times. V gene TRBV4-3 combines with J gene TRBJ1-1; 7 bases agree with TRBD1. The germline V gene encodes CDR1 LGHNA and CDR2 YSLEER. This CDR3 has 18 amino acids. V was clipped by 3 bases and J by 1 base; unmatched bases: 14. This CDR3 is CASSHNPRTGHWNTEAFF. CDR3 in DNA: TGCGCCAGCAGCCACAATCCACGGACAGGTCATTGGAACACTGAAGCTTTCTTT.

In DNA, the CDR3 is TGCGCCAGCAGCTTCGAACTCATCTACGAGCAGTACTTC. As protein: CASSFELIYEQYF. The chain is built from TRBV5-1 and TRBJ2-7; D is uncertain. In germline, CDR1 is SGHRS, CDR2 YFSETQ. There are 13 residues in the CDR3. The V end was cut by 2 bases, the J end by 3 bases, with 9 bases between.

This clonotype was recorded many times. V is TRBV24-1 and J is TRBJ2-1; TRBD2 matches at 8 bases. The CDR3 contains 18 residues. J gave up 3 bases and V 4 bases, and 13 bases lay outside the gene matches. Per germline, CDR1 KGHDR and CDR2 SFDVKD. The CDR3 reads CATSERGAGGANYNEQFF. Here the CDR3 DNA reads TGTGCCACCAGTGAGAGAGGGGCCGGGGGGGCTAACTACAATGAGCAGTTCTTC.

As to this clonotype: This sequence may be a read error, since a much larger clone differs from it by one base. The V call is TRBV2, the J call TRBJ2-5; no reliable D call. The CDR3 spans 11 residues. CDR1 SNHLY and CDR2 FYNNEI come from the germline V gene. V was shortened by 3 bases and J by 5 bases, with 4 bases between the two germline ends. CDR3 bases: TGTGCCAGCAGTGACTGGGAGACCCAGTACTTC. Its translation: CASSDWETQYF. The whole variable domain, remainder taken from reference TRBV2 and TRBJ2-5, is EPEVTQTPSHQVTQMGQEVILRCVPISNHLYFYWYRQILGQKVEFLVSFYNNEISEKSEIFDDQFSVERPDGSNFTLKIRSTKLEDSAMYFCASSDWETQYFGPGTRLLVL.

This clonotype was seen a handful of times. CDR3 nucleotides: TGTGCCAGCAAAGGGAGCGGAACTAATGAAAAACTGTTTTTT. Amino acid sequence: CASKGSGTNEKLFF. The chain employs TRBV6-2 or TRBV6-3 and TRBJ1-4; unclear D gene. The CDR3 runs to 14 residues. The germline V gene encodes CDR1 MNHEY and CDR2 SVGEGT. V lost 7 bases to trimming and J lost 1 base, with 10 bases between them.